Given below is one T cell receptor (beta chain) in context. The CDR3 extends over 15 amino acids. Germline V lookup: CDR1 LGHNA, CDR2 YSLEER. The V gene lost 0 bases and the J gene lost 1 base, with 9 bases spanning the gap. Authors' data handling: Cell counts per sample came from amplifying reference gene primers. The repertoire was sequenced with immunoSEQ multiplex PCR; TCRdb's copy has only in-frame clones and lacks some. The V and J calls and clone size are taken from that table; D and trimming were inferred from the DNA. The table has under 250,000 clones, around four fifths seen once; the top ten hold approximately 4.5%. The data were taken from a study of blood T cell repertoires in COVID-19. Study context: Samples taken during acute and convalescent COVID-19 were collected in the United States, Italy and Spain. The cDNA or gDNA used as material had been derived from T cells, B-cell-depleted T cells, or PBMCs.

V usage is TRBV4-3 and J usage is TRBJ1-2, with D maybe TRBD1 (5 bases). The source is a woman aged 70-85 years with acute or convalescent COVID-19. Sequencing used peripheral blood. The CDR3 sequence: CASSQDPQVNYGYTF. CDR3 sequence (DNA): TGCGCCAGCAGCCAAGACCCACAGGTTAACTATGGCTACACCTTC.